Shown below are 11 T cell receptor beta chains from a single sample sequenced in a study of OX40 agonist ivuxolimab in advanced cancers. Library prep was done by the immunoSEQ multiplex PCR assay. TCRdb carries this immuneACCESS record with in-frame sequences only. Its versions omit some clonotypes, under half of them owing to an unresolved V gene in the studies checked, with the rest unexplained. For this sample there are just under 65,000 clones; roughly nine tenths appear just once. Less than 14% of the sample goes to the ten largest clones. The specimen comprised CD4+ or CD8+ T cells sorted from blood, sampled in a trial of the OX40 agonist ivuxolimab. The receptor set was obtained from an adult with an advanced solid tumor such as melanoma, head and neck, liver or kidney cancer.

The chain has TRBV2 and TRBJ2-7; 8 bases map to TRBD1. V shed 6 bases, J shed 6 bases, and the junction held 4 bases outside the gene matches. Germline CDR1 is SNHLY and CDR2 is FYNNEI. The CDR3 extends over 12 amino acids. The CDR3 loop reads CASSADRGEQYF. The CDR3 DNA reads TGTGCCAGCAGCGCCGACAGGGGCGAGCAGTACTTC.

The V gene is TRBV5-5, the J gene TRBJ2-7; D not certain. Trimming stripped 1 base from V and 4 bases from J, with 15 bases between. Germline V gene lookup returns CDR1 SGHKS and CDR2 YYEKEE (reference sequence). The CDR3 has 15 residues. As DNA, the CDR3 is TGTGCCAGCAGCTTGTCCCCAACAGATATATACGAGCAGTACTTC. Amino acids: CASSLSPTDIYEQYF.

This chain uses TRBV6-5 with TRBJ2-3; 8 bases fit TRBD2. The CDR3 spans 14 residues. Germline loops: CDR1 MNHEY, CDR2 SVGAGI. Trimming removed 4 bases from V and 10 bases from J; junction bases left unmatched: 10. This CDR3 reads CASSSPWTSLAQYF. Written as DNA, the CDR3 is TGTGCCAGCAGTTCCCCCTGGACTAGCCTAGCGCAGTATTTT.

This clone has just one count. The gene calls are TRBV4-1 and TRBJ2-1, with no clear D. V was pared by 0 bases and J by 0 bases, with 9 bases between. The CDR3 has 16 residues. The V gene's germline CDR1 is MGHRA and CDR2 YSYEKL. CDR3 nucleotide sequence: TGCGCCAGCAGCCAAGAACCGGCCCGCTCCTACAATGAGCAGTTCTTC. The encoded protein is CASSQEPARSYNEQFF.

The rearrangement joins TRBV2 to TRBJ1-1; D call uncertain. CDR1 is SNHLY and CDR2 is FYNNEI in the germline V gene. The CDR3 totals 12 residues. V was clipped by 6 bases and J by 1 base, with 6 bases between them. The DNA for the CDR3 is TGTGCCAGCAGATGGCAGAACACTGAAGCTTTCTTT. Translation: CASRWQNTEAFF.

This chain connects TRBV5-4 to TRBJ2-3, with a possible D match to TRBD1 (5 bases). The germline V gene encodes CDR1 SGHNT and CDR2 YYREEE (reference sequence). CDR3 size: 15 residues. V was trimmed by 4 bases and J by 5 bases, leaving 17 bases between them. The CDR3 DNA sequence: TGTGCCAGCAGCCCCCCCGTCTCCCAGGGAGATACGCAGTATTTT. This encodes CASSPPVSQGDTQYF.

The chain recombines TRBV5-1 with TRBJ2-2; possible D gene TRBD1, 6 bases. V lost 6 bases, J lost 5 bases, and 20 bases lay in between. This CDR3 spans 16 amino acids. Germline V CDR1 and CDR2: SGHRS, YFSETQ. CDR3 DNA: TGCGCCAGCAACGAAAGGTTAACGAGGGGGACCGGGGAGCTGTTTTTT. Encoded protein: CASNERLTRGTGELFF.

V gene TRBV5-4 combines with J gene TRBJ1-1; D is possibly TRBD1 (6 bases). Trimming removed 4 bases from V and 2 bases from J, with 18 bases in between. This CDR3 is built from 16 residues. Per germline, CDR1 SGHNT and CDR2 YYREEE (reference sequence). The CDR3 protein is CASSGPRGRGNTEAFF. CDR3 nucleotides: TGTGCCAGCAGCGGGCCCCGGGGGCGGGGAAACACTGAAGCTTTCTTT. Based on the CDR3 plus reference TRBV5-4 and TRBJ1-1, the full variable domain is ETGVTQSPTHLIKTRGQQVTLRCSSQSGHNTVSWYQQALGQGPQFIFQYYREEENGRGNFPPRFSGLQFPNYSSELNVNALELDDSALYLCASSGPRGRGNTEAFFGQGTRLTVV.

The chain links TRBV27 to TRBJ1-2; weak D call: TRBD1 (6 bases). The germline CDR1 and CDR2 sequences are MNHEY and SMNVEV (reference sequence). V was clipped by 6 bases and J by 5 bases, with 19 bases between them. This CDR3 region has 15 residues. CDR3 in DNA: TGTGCCAGCAGCTTCCTACAGGGCCGGGCTTATGGCTACACCTTC. Amino acid sequence: CASSFLQGRAYGYTF.

The rearrangement uses TRBV19 and TRBJ2-3; tentative D call: TRBD2 (6 bases). Trimming removed 8 bases from V and 1 base from J, with 13 bases in between. Germline-derived CDR1 and CDR2 are LNHDA and SQIVND (reference sequence). The CDR3 covers 14 residues. CDR3 nucleotide sequence: TGTGCCAGTGGCTGGCGGGGCGGCACAGATACGCAGTATTTT. Translating it yields CASGWRGGTDTQYF.

The chain recombines TRBV10-1 with TRBJ1-1; no clear D. The germline V gene encodes CDR1 WNHNN and CDR2 SYGVQD (reference sequence). The CDR3 runs to 12 residues. Trimming pared 7 bases from V and 3 bases from J, leaving 9 bases between. The CDR3 protein is CASMAKYTEAFF. DNA for the CDR3: TGCGCCAGCATGGCAAAGTACACTGAAGCTTTCTTT.